The rows below give T cell receptor beta chains drawn from one sample of a study of neurological immune-mediated disorders. TCRdb independently ran MiXCR on the 5' RACE reads; one entry per CDR3 protein. The table lists 55,000 to 70,000 distinct CDR3 sequences, roughly 11% of them singletons. Sequenced material: PBMCs. These receptor sequences come from a man in his 60s in good health. The CDR3 runs from the conserved cysteine through the conserved F or W. Each record gives: clone size, D gene, V gene, J gene, CDR3 DNA, CDR3 protein. The D gene is left open where the match is weak. Clone size is given for some rows only: seen once, a few or many times, or a class if the clone is expanded.

many	-	TRBV7-9	TRBJ2-5	TGTGCCAGCAGCTTAGAGGCGATCCAGGAGACCCAGTACTTC	CASSLEAIQETQYF
-	TRBD1	TRBV4-3	TRBJ2-2	TGCGCCAGCAGCCAAGCGACAGGGTCTCACACCGGGGAGCTGTTTTTT	CASSQATGSHTGELFF
many	TRBD1	TRBV7-9	TRBJ1-1	TGTGCCAGCAGCTTAGCTTATTCCAGGACAGGGCGCACGAACACTGAAGCTTTCTTT	CASSLAYSRTGRTNTEAFF
many	TRBD1	TRBV5-1	TRBJ2-1	TGCGCCAGCAGCTTGGGGGACAGGGATGGTGGTGAGCAGTTCTTC	CASSLGDRDGGEQFF
many	TRBD1	TRBV9	TRBJ2-3	TGTGCCAGCAGCTCCGAGGGGGCCCGCACAGATACGCAGTATTTT	CASSSEGARTDTQYF
many	-	TRBV24-1	TRBJ2-7	TGTGCCACCAGTGAAAGTTGGGTGGAGGGAAGCGAGCAGTACTTC	CATSESWVEGSEQYF
many	TRBD2	TRBV12-3/TRBV12-4	TRBJ2-2	TGTGCCAGCACCACAGGACTAGCGGGAGATACTGGGTTTTTT	CASTTGLAGDTGFF
many	TRBD2	TRBV20-1	TRBJ2-3	TGCAGTCCCAGACTAGCGGGGCACACAGATACGCAGTATTTT	CSPRLAGHTDTQYF
many	-	TRBV12-3/TRBV12-4	TRBJ1-5	TGTGCCAGCAGTGTAGGGGCCCAGGGCAGCCAGCCCCAGCATTTT	CASSVGAQGSQPQHF
many	TRBD1	TRBV7-2	TRBJ2-1	TGTGCCAGCAGCCCGGGACAGGGGCACAATGAGCAGTTCTTC	CASSPGQGHNEQFF
many	-	TRBV4-3	TRBJ1-6	TGCGCCAGCAGCCAAGAATCCCAGGGAGCTTCACCCCTCCACTTT	CASSQESQGASPLHF
-	TRBD1	TRBV6-2/TRBV6-3	TRBJ1-2	TGTGCCAGCAGCCCGGGACAGGGGGCCGTCTATGGCTACACCTTC	CASSPGQGAVYGYTF
many	-	TRBV20-1	TRBJ1-5	TGCAGTGCTAGCGGAGGGGTCGGGAATCAGCCCCAGCATTTT	CSASGGVGNQPQHF
many	-	TRBV4-3	TRBJ2-1	TGCGCCAGCAGCCAAGAGCCTCGGTATGAGCAGTTCTTC	CASSQEPRYEQFF
many	TRBD2	TRBV27	TRBJ2-7	TGTGCCAGCAGTCCTTATAGCGGGGGGGCGGACGAGCAGTACTTC	CASSPYSGGADEQYF
many	TRBD2	TRBV6-6	TRBJ2-5	TGTGCCAGCAGTTATGGGGGGGGGGTAGGAGAGACCCAGTACTTC	CASSYGGGVGETQYF
many	-	TRBV3-1	TRBJ1-1	TGTGCCAGCAGCATGGGGGGTTACACTGAAGCTTTCTTT	CASSMGGYTEAFF
many	-	TRBV5-1	TRBJ1-1	TGCGCCAGCAGTTTTGGAGGGGGGGGGACTGAAGCTTTCTTT	CASSFGGGGTEAFF
many	TRBD1	TRBV6-6	TRBJ1-2	TGTGCCAGCAGCCGAGACAGGGCATTCGCTAACTATGGCTACACCTTC	CASSRDRAFANYGYTF
many	-	TRBV27	TRBJ2-5	TGTGCCAGCAGTTTTAGGAGGACAACTCAAGAGACCCAGTACTTC	CASSFRRTTQETQYF
many	-	TRBV14	TRBJ1-3	TGTGCCAGCAGCCCACTGGACGACCGAGGAAACACCATATATTTT	CASSPLDDRGNTIYF
many	-	TRBV5-6	TRBJ1-2	TGTGCCAGCAGCTTTAGGGCTAACTATGGCTACACCTTC	CASSFRANYGYTF
many	TRBD1	TRBV7-2	TRBJ2-6	TGTGCCAGCAGCTTATACAGGGGGCCGGTATCTGGGGCCAACGTCCTGACTTTC	CASSLYRGPVSGANVLTF
many	-	TRBV12-3/TRBV12-4	TRBJ2-1	TGTGCCAGCAGTTTACGGCGGGGGCCATCCTACAATGAGCAGTTCTTC	CASSLRRGPSYNEQFF
many	-	TRBV5-1	TRBJ1-4	TGCGCCAGCAGCCAGAGAGTCGGCGATGAAAAACTGTTTTTT	CASSQRVGDEKLFF
many	-	TRBV7-9	TRBJ1-1	TGTGCCAGCAGCGCAGACCTGGACGGGAGTGCTTTCTTT	CASSADLDGSAFF
many	-	TRBV5-5	TRBJ1-5	TGTGCCAGCAGCTTGGGTGCAGCACAAAATCAGCCCCAGCATTTT	CASSLGAAQNQPQHF
many	TRBD1	TRBV7-2	TRBJ1-2	TGTGCCAGCAGTTTCCGGGACAGCTATGGCTACACCTTC	CASSFRDSYGYTF
-	TRBD1	TRBV5-1	TRBJ1-1	TGCGCCAGCAAGCCCCAGGGGGGCACTGAAGCTTTCTTT	CASKPQGGTEAFF
-	-	TRBV25-1	TRBJ2-7	TGTGCCAGCAGTGGGTCAATACAGGCTTACTACGAGCAGTACTTC	CASSGSIQAYYEQYF
many	-	TRBV7-2	TRBJ1-6	TGTGCCAGCAGCTTAGTTGGGAGCTCCTATAATTCACCCCTCCACTTT	CASSLVGSSYNSPLHF
-	TRBD1	TRBV14	TRBJ1-1	TGTGCCAGCAGCCCACGGACAGGGCTGAGGGTCACTGAAGCTTTCTTT	CASSPRTGLRVTEAFF
many	-	TRBV12-3/TRBV12-4	TRBJ1-1	TGTGCCAGCAGCCCTACAGGGTTGAACACTGAAGCTTTCTTT	CASSPTGLNTEAFF
-	-	TRBV7-2	TRBJ2-1	TGTGCCAGCAGCTTACCCCGACGGGATAACAATGAGCAGTTCTTC	CASSLPRRDNNEQFF
many	TRBD1	TRBV7-2	TRBJ2-4	TGTGCCAGCAGCTTAGCTGGGACAGGGTCGTATGGGAACATTCAGTACTTC	CASSLAGTGSYGNIQYF
many	-	TRBV4-3	TRBJ1-1	TGCGCCAGCAGCCAAGATCCGGGCACCAAAGCTTTCTTT	CASSQDPGTKAFF
many	-	TRBV7-2	TRBJ1-5	TGTGCCAGCAGCTTAGGCGGAGGCAGGCCCCAGCATTTT	CASSLGGGRPQHF
many	-	TRBV28	TRBJ2-7	TGTGCCAGCAGTTTAGACGGAGGCTTAATCTACGAGCAGTACTTC	CASSLDGGLIYEQYF
many	-	TRBV19	TRBJ2-7	TGTGCCAGTAGCGACAGAGTCTTCTCCTACGAGCAGTACTTC	CASSDRVFSYEQYF
many	-	TRBV28	TRBJ2-3	TGTGCCAGCAGTTTGGCGGACAGCTCGTTAGATACGCAGTATTTT	CASSLADSSLDTQYF
many	TRBD2	TRBV5-6	TRBJ2-1	TGTGCCAGCAGCTTGGCGAGCGGGGGGACCTCCTACAATGAGCAGTTCTTC	CASSLASGGTSYNEQFF
many	TRBD1	TRBV20-1	TRBJ2-5	TGCAGTGCTAGAGCTATCCCGGGACAGGGGGCGAGGGAGACCCAGTACTTC	CSARAIPGQGARETQYF
many	-	TRBV7-2	TRBJ2-5	TGTGCCAGCAGCTTTGATTCCGGGGGAGAGACCCAGTACTTC	CASSFDSGGETQYF
-	-	TRBV6-5	TRBJ1-1	TGTGCCAGCAGCTCTAGAAGGACAGCAATGAACACTGAAGATTTCTTT	CASSSRRTAMNTEDFF
many	-	TRBV3-1	TRBJ2-4	TGTGCCAGCAGCCCTTCTTGGGGTCCTGCCAAAAACATTCAGTACTTC	CASSPSWGPAKNIQYF